These 2 T cell receptor beta chains were sequenced from one sample in a study of regulatory T cells in long-lasting Graves disease. Arm-PCR of CDR3 regions and iRepertoire HTBI primers were used to build TCR beta libraries. Each CDR3 protein gets one entry after TCRdb re-called the multiplex PCR reads with MiXCR. Counted here are roughly 420,000 distinct CDR3 sequences, approximately 16% occurring once; the ten biggest clones make up roughly 10%. Time point described: newly diagnosed GD, antithyroid drugs for less than 3 months. RNA from PBMCs was the source of the TCR library. The sample also formed part of further work on T cells in Graves' hyperthyroidism and ophthalmopathy.

Here the sequenced sample was peripheral blood mononuclear cells (PBMCs), taken at new diagnosis, from a patient treated with antithyroid drugs. The receptors derive from a woman in her twenties or thirties with Graves disease.

This clonotype was seen ten or more times. The chain links TRBV28 to TRBJ1-1; D not certain. This CDR3 has 13 residues. V lost 6 bases and J 0 bases, leaving 8 bases between the germline ends. Germline CDR1 MDHEN, CDR2 SYDVKM. CDR3 protein: CASSLPMNTEAFF. For the CDR3, the DNA is TGTGCCAGCAGCCTTCCAATGAACACTGAAGCTTTCTTT.

This clonotype was detected ten times or more. The J gene is TRBJ2-5, the V gene TRBV7-9; 7 bases line up with TRBD2. With 4 bases clipped from V and 4 bases from J, the junction kept 9 bases outside the gene matches. Germline V gene sequence: CDR1 SEHNR, CDR2 FQNEAQ (reference sequence). The length of the CDR3 is 15 residues. This CDR3 reads CASSSLRGGVETQYF. The CDR3 nucleotides are TGTGCCAGCAGCTCTTTGAGGGGAGGGGTAGAGACCCAGTACTTC.